This is a list of T cell receptor beta chains from one sample in a study of T-cell memory formation after mild COVID-19. TCRdb analysed the 5' RACE reads with MiXCR anew, one entry per CDR3 protein. The data contain roughly 400,000 distinct CDR3 sequences, 20% to 30% of them singletons. Sequencing input: PBMCs or a T cell subset sorted from them (not recorded which). The receptors shown here come from an adult woman who had mild COVID-19 (a few samples of this study predate the infection). Cell type and time point are not known. Each CDR3 is given with its conserved first and last residue. The order of the fields is D gene, J gene, V gene, clone size, CDR3 protein, CDR3 DNA. D genes are given only for firm matches. The listing skips clone size in some rows; elsewhere it reads once, few, many or a size class.

TRBD2 TRBJ2-5 TRBV5-1 once CASSLAGSGGAQETQYF TGCGCCAGCAGCTTGGCAGGTAGCGGGGGGGCCCAGGAGACCCAGTACTTC
TRBD1 TRBJ1-1 TRBV7-8 . CASSLTPGQGGTEAFF TGTGCCAGCAGCTTAACTCCGGGACAGGGGGGCACTGAAGCTTTCTTT
. TRBJ2-1 TRBV3-2 few CASSPSGREKNEQFF TGTGCCAGCAGTCCTAGCGGGAGAGAAAAGAATGAGCAGTTCTTC
. TRBJ2-1 TRBV7-2 few CASSNPPGNGNEQFF TGTGCCAGCAGCAACCCCCCGGGGAACGGTAATGAGCAGTTCTTC
TRBD1 TRBJ1-1 TRBV2 many CASSDGTGPRTEAFF TGTGCCAGCAGTGACGGGACAGGGCCTCGAACTGAAGCTTTCTTT
. TRBJ2-1 TRBV5-1 few CASSLVVIEDNEQFF TGCGCCAGCAGCTTGGTGGTGATAGAAGACAATGAGCAGTTCTTC
TRBD1 TRBJ1-4 TRBV20-1 few CSAQTGVNEKLFF TGCAGTGCTCAGACAGGGGTGAATGAAAAACTGTTTTTT
. TRBJ2-2 TRBV12-3/TRBV12-4 many CASSFPGSGELFF TGTGCCAGCAGTTTCCCAGGGAGCGGGGAGCTGTTTTTT
TRBD2 TRBJ2-1 TRBV7-2 . CASSPWTSDEQFF TGTGCCAGCAGCCCTTGGACTAGCGATGAGCAGTTCTTC
. TRBJ2-2 TRBV7-8 few CASSLAWRSNTGELFF TGTGCCAGCAGCTTAGCGTGGCGATCGAACACCGGGGAGCTGTTTTTT
TRBD1 TRBJ2-3 TRBV15 . CATSTRTGTGATDTQYF TGTGCCACCAGCACTAGAACCGGGACAGGGGCCACAGATACGCAGTATTTT
. TRBJ1-2 TRBV12-3/TRBV12-4 few CASPGPNYGYTF TGTGCCAGCCCGGGACCGAACTATGGCTACACCTTC
TRBD1 TRBJ2-1 TRBV20-1 few CSARGTDEGARYMSYNEQFF TGCAGTGCTAGGGGGACCGATGAGGGGGCGAGATACATGTCCTACAATGAGCAGTTCTTC
. TRBJ1-5 TRBV30 . CAWSLAVGQPQHF TGTGCCTGGAGTTTGGCAGTGGGACAGCCCCAGCATTTT
. TRBJ2-6 TRBV25-1 . CASSERMGTGANVLTF TGTGCCAGCAGTGAGAGGATGGGTACTGGGGCCAACGTCCTGACTTTC
. TRBJ2-2 TRBV7-9 . CASSLGVINTGELFF TGTGCCAGCAGCCTAGGTGTTATAAACACCGGGGAGCTGTTTTTT
TRBD1 TRBJ2-3 TRBV5-6 . CASSFSDRGTDTQYF TGTGCCAGCAGCTTCAGTGACAGGGGGACAGATACGCAGTATTTT
TRBD2 TRBJ2-1 TRBV9 many CASSVTGLAGVGARYNEQFF TGTGCCAGCAGCGTAACGGGGCTAGCGGGAGTCGGAGCCAGGTACAATGAGCAGTTCTTC
TRBD1 TRBJ2-1 TRBV12-3/TRBV12-4 few CASQPQGVDNEQFF TGTGCCAGCCAGCCACAGGGGGTCGACAATGAGCAGTTCTTC
TRBD2 TRBJ2-1 TRBV5-1 few CASNRGSSYNEQFF TGCGCCAGCAACCGCGGGAGCTCCTACAATGAGCAGTTCTTC
. TRBJ1-2 TRBV12-3/TRBV12-4 . CASKTGPYGYTF TGTGCCAGCAAAACGGGGCCTTATGGCTACACCTTC
. TRBJ1-2 TRBV20-1 . CSARETQGALRDGYTF TGCAGTGCTAGAGAAACACAGGGAGCGCTAAGGGATGGCTACACCTTC
. TRBJ1-5 TRBV6-1 . CASRTGLDQPQHF TGTGCCAGCAGAACAGGGTTGGATCAGCCCCAGCATTTT
. TRBJ2-3 TRBV7-9 . CASSFSVDTQYF TGTGCCAGCAGCTTTTCCGTCGATACGCAGTATTTT
. TRBJ2-3 TRBV3-1 few CASSQDLRDTTDTQYF TGTGCCAGCAGCCAAGATCTCCGGGACACCACAGATACGCAGTATTTT